This paragraph reports one T cell receptor beta chain. This sample stems from a study of blood T cell repertoires in COVID-19. Across the whole study: The samples span acute and convalescent COVID-19 from the United States, Italy and Spain. T cells, B-cell-depleted T cells, or PBMCs supplied cDNA or gDNA.

Some clones are missing from TCRdb's copy, which holds only in-frame ones; the method was immunoSEQ multiplex PCR. Of about 81,000 clones listed, 86% are singletons. CDR3 length: 17 amino acids. Germline V gives CDR1 LNHDA, CDR2 SQIVND (reference sequence). V shed 1 base and J 2 bases; nucleotides not matched to a gene: 8. The V and J genes are TRBV19 and TRBJ1-3, with TRBD1 identical over 7 bases. Sequencing was done on a sample of peripheral blood. The TCR comes from a human donor in a cohort sampled during active COVID-19. The CDR3 sequence: CASSIGRQGTAGNTIYF. DNA of the CDR3: TGTGCCAGTAGTATAGGAAGACAGGGAACAGCTGGAAACACCATATATTTT.